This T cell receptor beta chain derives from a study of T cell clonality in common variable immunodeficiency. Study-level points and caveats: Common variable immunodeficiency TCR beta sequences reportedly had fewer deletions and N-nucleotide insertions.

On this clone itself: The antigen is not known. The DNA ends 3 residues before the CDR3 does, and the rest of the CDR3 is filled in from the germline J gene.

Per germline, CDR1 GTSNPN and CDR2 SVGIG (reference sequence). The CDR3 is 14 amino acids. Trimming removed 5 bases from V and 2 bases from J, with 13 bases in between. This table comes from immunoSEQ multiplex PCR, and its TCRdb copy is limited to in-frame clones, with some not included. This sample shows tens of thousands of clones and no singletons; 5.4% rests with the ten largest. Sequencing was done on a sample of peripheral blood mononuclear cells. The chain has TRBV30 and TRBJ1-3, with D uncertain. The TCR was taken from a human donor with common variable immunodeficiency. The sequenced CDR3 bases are TGTGCCTGGTCGACTTCGTCGGCTGGAAACACC. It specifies CAWSTSSAGNT. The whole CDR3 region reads CAWSTSSAGNTIYF.